Listed here is a single TCR beta chain. Antigen: not known. V dropped 4 bases and J dropped 8; count of bases not matched to a gene: 8. The CDR3 has 15 amino acids. Looked up from germline, CDR1 is KGHDR and CDR2 is SFDVKD. TCRdb passed the RT-PCR reads through MiXCR, listing each CDR3 protein once. The table includes under 550,000 distinct CDR3 sequences, around 8% detected once. The sample originates from a study of response to subunit inactivated influenza vaccine. Whole-study findings and limits: Authors proposed each seasonal influenza vaccination draws in few new T cells.

The sequencing used PBMCs from blood, collected roughly 24 months after vaccination. The TCR originated in a man between 50 and 69 years old who received an inactivated influenza vaccine. The V call is TRBV24-1, the J call TRBJ2-1; 9 positions agree with TRBD1. The CDR3 protein is CATSDPGQGTDEQFF. Written as DNA, the CDR3 is TGTGCCACCAGTGACCCTGGACAGGGGACCGATGAGCAGTTCTTC.